This T cell receptor (beta chain) was observed in a study of blood T cell repertoires in COVID-19. Turning to the study itself: Sites across the United States, Italy and Spain contributed samples from acute and convalescent COVID-19. Nucleic acid was either cDNA or gDNA, and it came from T cells, B-cell-depleted T cells, or PBMCs.

CDR3 length equals 13 residues. The germline gives CDR1 SGHVS, CDR2 FQNEAQ. The trim removed 5 bases at V and 6 bases at J, leaving 5 bases unmatched. Original methodology: Nucleated cell number was recorded as an estimate derived from reference gene primer amplification. Here immunoSEQ multiplex PCR was the method, and the copy in TCRdb shows in-frame clones only, minus some. V, J and clone size are those of that table, while D and trimming were read from the DNA. Of about 130,000 clones listed, 90% are singletons. The sequence was collected from a man aged 50-60 years with active COVID-19. The specimen sequenced was peripheral blood. The chain carries TRBV7-8 and TRBJ1-2; TRBD1 agrees at 8 bases. The CDR3 sequence: CASSLPGQDGYTF. CDR3 sequence (DNA): TGTGCCAGCAGCCTCCCGGGACAGGATGGCTACACCTTC.